The clone carrying this T cell receptor beta chain was detected ten times or more. What it binds is unknown. This specimen comes from a study of Graves' ophthalmopathy and Graves' hyperthyroidism. Regarding the study as a whole: Blood also contained most of the expanded thyroid clonotypes above 0.001 frequency. The model's prediction of ophthalmopathy progression had approximately 68% sensitivity and around 77% specificity.

With a duration under 3 months, ophthalmopathy in the donors showed moderate-to-severe activity, CAS ≥3 and NOSPECS ≥4. The authors amplified TCR beta CDR3 regions, and they did so from RNA transcripts for repertoire sequencing. Amplification began with first-round RT-PCR using HTBI primers, then second-round multiplex PCR was performed. TCRdb re-analysed the multiplex PCR reads in MiXCR, keeping a single row per CDR3 protein. The top ten hold 9.1% of the sample, which has about 210,000 distinct CDR3 sequences, around 28% seen once. The germline V and J ends were trimmed by 3 bases and 4 bases, with 25 bases remaining between them. CDR3 length: 18 amino acids.

The material sequenced was peripheral blood. The chain combines TRBV12-3 or TRBV12-4 with TRBJ2-7, with a tentative D call TRBD1 (6 bases). This TCR was recovered from a middle-aged man with Graves' ophthalmopathy. The CDR3 DNA reads TGTGCCAGCAGTTTCGGCTTTGAGATTGGGGGCCACACATACGAGCAGTACTTC. Amino acids: CASSFGFEIGGHTYEQYF.